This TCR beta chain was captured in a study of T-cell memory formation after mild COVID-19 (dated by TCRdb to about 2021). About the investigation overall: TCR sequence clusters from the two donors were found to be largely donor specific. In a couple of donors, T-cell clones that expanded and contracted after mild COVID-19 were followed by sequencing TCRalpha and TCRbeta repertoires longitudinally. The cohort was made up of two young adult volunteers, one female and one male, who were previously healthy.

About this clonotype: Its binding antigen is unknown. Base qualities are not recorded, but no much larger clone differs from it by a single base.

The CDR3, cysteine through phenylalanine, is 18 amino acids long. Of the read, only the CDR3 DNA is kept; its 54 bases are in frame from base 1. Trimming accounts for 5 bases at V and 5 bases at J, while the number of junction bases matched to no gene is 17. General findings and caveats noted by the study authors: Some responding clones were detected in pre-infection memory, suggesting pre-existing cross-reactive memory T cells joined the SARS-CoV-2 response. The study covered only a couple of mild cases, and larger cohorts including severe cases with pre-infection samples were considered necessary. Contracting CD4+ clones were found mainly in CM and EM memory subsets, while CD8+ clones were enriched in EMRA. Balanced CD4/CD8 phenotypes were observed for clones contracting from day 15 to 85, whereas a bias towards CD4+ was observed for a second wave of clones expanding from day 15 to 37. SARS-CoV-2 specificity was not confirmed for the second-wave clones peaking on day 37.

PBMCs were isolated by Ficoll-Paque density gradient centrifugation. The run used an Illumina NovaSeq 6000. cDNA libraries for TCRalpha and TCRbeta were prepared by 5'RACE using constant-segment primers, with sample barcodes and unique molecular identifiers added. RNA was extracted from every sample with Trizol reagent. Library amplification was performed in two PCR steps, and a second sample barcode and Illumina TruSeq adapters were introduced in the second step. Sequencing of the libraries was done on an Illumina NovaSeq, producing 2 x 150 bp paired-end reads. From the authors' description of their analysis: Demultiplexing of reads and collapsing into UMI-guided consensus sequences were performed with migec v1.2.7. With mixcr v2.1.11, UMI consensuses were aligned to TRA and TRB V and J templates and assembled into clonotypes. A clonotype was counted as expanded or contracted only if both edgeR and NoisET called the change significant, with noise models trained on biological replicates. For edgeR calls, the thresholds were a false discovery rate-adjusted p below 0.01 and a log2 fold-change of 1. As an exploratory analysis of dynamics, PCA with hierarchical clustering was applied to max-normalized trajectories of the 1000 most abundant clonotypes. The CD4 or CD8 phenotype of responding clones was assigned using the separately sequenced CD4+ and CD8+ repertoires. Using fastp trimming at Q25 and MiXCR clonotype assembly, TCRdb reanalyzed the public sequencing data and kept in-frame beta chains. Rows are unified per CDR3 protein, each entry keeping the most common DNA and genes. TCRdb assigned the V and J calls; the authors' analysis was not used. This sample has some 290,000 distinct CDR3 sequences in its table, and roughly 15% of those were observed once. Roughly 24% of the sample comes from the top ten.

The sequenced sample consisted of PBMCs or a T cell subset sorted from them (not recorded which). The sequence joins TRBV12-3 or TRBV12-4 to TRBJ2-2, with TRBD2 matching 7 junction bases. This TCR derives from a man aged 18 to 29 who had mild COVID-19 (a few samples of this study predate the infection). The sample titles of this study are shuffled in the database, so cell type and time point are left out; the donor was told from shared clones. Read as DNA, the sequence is TGTGCCAGCAGTAAGCCGACGGTTACGGGGGGATTTACCGGGGAGCTGTTTTTT. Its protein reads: CASSKPTVTGGFTGELFF.